This T cell receptor beta chain derives from a study of CD8+CD57+ T cells in acquired aplastic anemia. Study at large: Sorted CD4+ and CD8+ cells gave a mean 3.2 ug DNA, range roughly 0.18 to 30 ug. Healthy donor CD4+ samples were sequenced to a depth that averaged about 10.8 million reads.

V lost 8 bases, J lost 12 bases, and 16 bases stayed unmatched. Looked up from germline, CDR1 is MNHNS and CDR2 is SASEGT. The CDR3 is 15 residues long. Overall study results and limits: Patients and controls shared over 25 CD8+ CDR3 sequences, highly expressed in patients. Patients showed no significant difference from controls in CD8+ Simpson's diversity.

Genomic DNA acted as the template from which TCR beta VDJ combination and CDR3 sequence profiling were carried out. Via MiXCR, TCRdb re-called the reads, giving one row per CDR3 protein. Seen here are tens of thousands of distinct CDR3 sequences, about half observed once, and the top ten hold approximately 62%. With regard to this clonotype: What it binds is unknown.

The source is a human donor in good health, serving as a control. The sample taken for sequencing was sorted CD4+, CD8+, or CD8+CD57+ T cells (not recorded which) from PBMCs. V usage is TRBV6-1 and J usage is TRBJ1-2; TRBD1 matches at 12 bases. The CDR3 region is CASGQPPGQGAPDTF. As DNA, the CDR3 is TGTGCCAGCGGTCAACCTCCGGGACAGGGGGCCCCGGACACCTTC.